Described below is a single T cell receptor (beta chain) sequence and its context. These data are taken from a study of blood T cell repertoires in COVID-19. Study context: Italy, Spain and the United States were the sources of the convalescent and acute COVID-19 samples. T cells, B-cell-depleted T cells, or PBMCs provided the cDNA or gDNA that served as material.

Clones were read by immunoSEQ multiplex PCR, and TCRdb kept only the in-frame ones, dropping some. The data hold some 180,000 clones, with just under 85% observed a single time. This CDR3 is built from 17 residues. This receptor was taken from a woman aged 80 or older with COVID-19, enrolled during active disease. The sequencing input was peripheral blood. The rearrangement joins TRBV7-5 to TRBJ2-3; the table calls TRBD1, which could not be checked here. TRBV7-5 is flagged as a pseudogene. CDR3 nucleotides: TGTGTCAGAAGCACTGTACCCCCGCAGGGGGCACCAGATACGCAGTATTTT. Its translation: CVRSTVPPQGAPDTQYF.